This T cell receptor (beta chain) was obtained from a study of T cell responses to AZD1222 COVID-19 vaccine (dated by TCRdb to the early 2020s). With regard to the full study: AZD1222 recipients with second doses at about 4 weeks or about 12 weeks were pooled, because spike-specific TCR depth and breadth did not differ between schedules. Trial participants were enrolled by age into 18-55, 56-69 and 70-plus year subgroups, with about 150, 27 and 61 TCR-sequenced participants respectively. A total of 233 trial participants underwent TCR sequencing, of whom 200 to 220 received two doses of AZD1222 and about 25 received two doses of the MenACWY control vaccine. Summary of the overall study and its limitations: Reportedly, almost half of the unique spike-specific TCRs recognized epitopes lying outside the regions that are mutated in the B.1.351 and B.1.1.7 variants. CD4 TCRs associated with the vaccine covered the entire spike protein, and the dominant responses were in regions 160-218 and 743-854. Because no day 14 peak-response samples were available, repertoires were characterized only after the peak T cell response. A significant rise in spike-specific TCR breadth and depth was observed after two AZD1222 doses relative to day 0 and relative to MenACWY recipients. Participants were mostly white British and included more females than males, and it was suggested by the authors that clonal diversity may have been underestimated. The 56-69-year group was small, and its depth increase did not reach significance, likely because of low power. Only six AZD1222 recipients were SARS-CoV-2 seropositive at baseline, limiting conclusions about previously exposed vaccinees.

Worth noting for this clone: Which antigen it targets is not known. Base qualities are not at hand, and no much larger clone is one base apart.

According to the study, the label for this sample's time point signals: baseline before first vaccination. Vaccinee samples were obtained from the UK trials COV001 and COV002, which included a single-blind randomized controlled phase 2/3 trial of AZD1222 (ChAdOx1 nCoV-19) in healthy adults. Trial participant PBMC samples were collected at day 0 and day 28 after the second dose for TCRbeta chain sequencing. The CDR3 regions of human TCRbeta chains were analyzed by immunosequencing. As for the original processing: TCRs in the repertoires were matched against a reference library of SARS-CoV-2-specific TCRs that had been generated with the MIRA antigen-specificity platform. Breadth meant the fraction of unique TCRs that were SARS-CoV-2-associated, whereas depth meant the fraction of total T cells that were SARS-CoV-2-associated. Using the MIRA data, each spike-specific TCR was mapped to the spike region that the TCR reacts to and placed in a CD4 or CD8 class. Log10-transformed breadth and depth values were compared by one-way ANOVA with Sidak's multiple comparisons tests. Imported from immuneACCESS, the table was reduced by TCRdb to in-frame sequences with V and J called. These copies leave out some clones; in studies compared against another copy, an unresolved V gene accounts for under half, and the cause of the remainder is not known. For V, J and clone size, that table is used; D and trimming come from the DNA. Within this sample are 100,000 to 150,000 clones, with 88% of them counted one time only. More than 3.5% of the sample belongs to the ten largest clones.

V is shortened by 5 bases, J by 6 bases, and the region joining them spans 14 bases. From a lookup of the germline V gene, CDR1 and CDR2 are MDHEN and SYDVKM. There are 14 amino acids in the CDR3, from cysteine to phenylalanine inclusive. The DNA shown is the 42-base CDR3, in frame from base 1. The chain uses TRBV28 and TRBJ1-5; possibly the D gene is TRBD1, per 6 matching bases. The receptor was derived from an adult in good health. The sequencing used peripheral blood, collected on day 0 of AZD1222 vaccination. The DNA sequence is TGTGCCAGCAGTACTAACAGGGATTCTCAGCCCCAGCATTTT. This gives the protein CASSTNRDSQPQHF.